The subject of this entry is one T cell receptor beta chain. The antigen remains unidentified. The CDR3 contains 15 residues. Germline V gene lookup returns CDR1 LNHDA and CDR2 SQIVND (reference sequence). J was trimmed by 1 base and V by 3 bases; bases with no gene match: 4. The source of the sample is a study of Ad26.COV2.S vaccination and SARS-CoV-2 variants. Study overall: Ad26.COV2.S, an intramuscular injection, was given once or twice 56 days apart. General study points: Once vaccination had occurred, spike-specific CD8+ and CD4+ T cell responses reportedly showed substantial breadth.

TCRdb's table, derived via immunoSEQ multiplex PCR, lists solely in-frame clones and lacks some. The top ten clones hold approximately 3.6% of a sample with 360,000 or so clones, around 86% of them seen once. Treatment here: roughly 18 received Ad26.COV2.S at low or high dose, single or two shots; several received placebo; per-sample allocation not given. Sampling occurred on day 63 after the first vaccine or placebo injection. Cohort 1b enrolled adults aged 18-55 years in Boston. An Ad26 vector that expressed Wuhan-strain SARS-CoV-2 spike constituted the vaccine. This TCR was recovered from a person between 18 and 59 years old who received the Ad26.COV2.S COVID-19 vaccine or a placebo. V and J are TRBV19 and TRBJ2-3, with 7 bases lining up with TRBD2. The sequenced sample was peripheral blood, obtained in a trial of Ad26.COV2.S vaccine versus placebo. The CDR3, as DNA: TGTGCCAGTAGTATGGGGAGGGTCGGCACAGATACGCAGTATTTT. It codes for CASSMGRVGTDTQYF.